This T cell receptor (beta chain) derives from a study of type 1 regulatory T cells. This clonotype was counted ten times or more. Antigen: not known. The CDR3 totals 14 residues. Trimming removed 6 bases from V and 8 bases from J, with 19 bases in between. TCRdb itself ran the reads through MiXCR, one entry per CDR3 protein. The repertoire consists of 14,000 to 15,000 distinct CDR3 sequences, with roughly 15% occurring once and the leading ten covering approximately 15%. The chain uses TRBV12-3 or TRBV12-4 and TRBJ1-2; possible D gene TRBD1, 6 bases. This receptor was obtained from a human donor in good health. What was sequenced was cultured T cells, either the whole culture or a sorted T cell fraction (not recorded which). CDR3 DNA sequence: TGTGCCAGCAGCCTCTCGGGGGGGCAGAGCGGCTACACCTTC. Its translation: CASSLSGGQSGYTF.